The source of this T cell receptor (beta chain) is a study of blood T cell repertoires in COVID-19 (dated by TCRdb to between 2020 and 2021). Background for the entire study: Samples from collaborators originated in the United States, Italy and Spain and spanned both the acute and convalescent phases of COVID-19. The material from the prospective study consisted of cDNA or gDNA derived from T cells, B-cell-depleted T cells, or PBMCs. Deeply sampled blood TCRbeta repertoires from subjects exposed to, actively infected with, or recovered from COVID-19 were included in the dataset. The repertoires were made available in a free public database intended to serve as a resource for research on the immune response to SARS-CoV-2. Samples were obtained from the ongoing ImmuneRACE study (first 160 participants) and from some 1,200 subjects provided by 6 global collaborators. Nearly every sample came with metadata listing a de-identified subject ID, COVID-19 status, age in years and sex. Where available, HLA class I and class II types were obtained from metadata supplied by the sample provider rather than from assay-based typing.

TCRbeta CDR3 regions were amplified from genomic DNA by means of the immunoSEQ Assay, a bias-controlled multiplex PCR. The study's own analysis went as follows. The number of nucleated cells in each sample was estimated from the amplification of reference gene primers within the assay. Sequence reads were collapsed and filtered to measure the absolute abundance of every unique TCRbeta CDR3 rearrangement. For each sample, productive Simpson clonality was calculated as the square root of Simpson's diversity index across productive rearrangements. TCRdb took this table from immuneACCESS and kept in-frame rearrangements with V and J called. Such tables lack part of the clones; where checked against another copy, unresolved V genes explain under half of the gap, and the rest is unexplained. That table furnishes V, J and clone size, whereas the DNA furnished D and trimming. Across this sample there are almost 65,000 clones, with roughly 85% seen only once. Together, the top ten hold approximately 40% of the sample.

For this clone: Its antigen specificity is not known. There are no base qualities to consult, and no much larger clone falls within one base.

For CDR1 and CDR2, the germline V gene (reference sequence) lists LNHDA and SQIVND. The germline ends are 13 bases apart after V is trimmed by 3 bases and J by 5 bases. Reading from cysteine to phenylalanine, the CDR3 counts 14 amino acids. This entry keeps only the CDR3 DNA: 42 bases, framed from base 1. What the authors observed across the whole study: The quantity of clinical and demographic metadata differed by source and by participant and was supplied without curation.

One collaborating source in Seattle enrolled patients while the patients were actively infected and followed the patients over time throughout the course of disease. Whole blood was collected in K2EDTA tubes by collaborating institutions according to the institutions' own protocols. For TCRbeta analysis, collaborator samples were shipped as frozen whole blood, as isolated PBMCs, or as DNA extracted from either sample type. The sequencing input was peripheral blood. Recombination linked TRBV19 to TRBJ1-1; the D gene is possibly TRBD1, with 5 bases matching. The TCR was taken from a woman aged 55-69 years with COVID-19, enrolled during active disease. This receptor carries the CDR3 CASSIGGTGTEAFF. The nucleotide sequence is given as TGTGCCAGTAGTATCGGCGGGACGGGGACTGAAGCTTTCTTT. Reference TRBV19 and TRBJ1-1 proteins supply the regions before and after the CDR3; the full variable domain is: DGGITQSPKYLFRKEGQNVTLSCEQNLNHDAMYWYRQDPGQGLRLIYYSQIVNDFQKGDIAEGYSVSREKKESFPLTVTSAQKNPTAFYLCASSIGGTGTEAFFGQGTRLTVV.